The T cell receptor beta chain described here comes from a study of Ad26.COV2.S vaccination and SARS-CoV-2 variants. Here immunoSEQ multiplex PCR was the method, and the copy in TCRdb shows in-frame clones only, minus some. The sample has tens of thousands of clones; approximately 82% are singletons. This CDR3 is built from 13 residues. Germline lookup yields CDR1 MNHNY and CDR2 SVGAGI (reference sequence). Trimming shortened V by 6 bases and J by 2 bases, and 9 bases separated the two germline ends. The source is a human donor who had recovered from COVID-19. This rearrangement joins TRBV6-6 to TRBJ2-3; D unclear. Sample: peripheral blood, taken after recovery from COVID-19. CDR3 in amino acids: CASRFPDTDTQYF. CDR3 bases: TGTGCCAGCAGATTCCCAGACACAGATACGCAGTATTTT.